The sample holds a few counts of the clone carrying this T cell receptor (beta chain). Its antigen is unknown. This sample was included in a study of PD-1 blockade in classical Hodgkin lymphoma. Study conclusions and caveats: When set against healthy donors, newly diagnosed patients were reported to show lower baseline TCR diversity. Significantly greater TCR diversity emerged by C4D1 in CD4+ cells but not CD8+ cells.

Following autologous stem cell transplantation, relapse occurred in every patient, and exposure to brentuximab vedotin varied. Between the trimmed V and J ends, which lost 0 bases and 4 bases, there was a span of 19 bases. The CDR3 has 18 residues. Measured with immunoSEQ multiplex PCR; TCRdb has only the in-frame clones, and not every one. The sample holds around 96,000 clones, approximately 83% seen once. Sequences were derived from peripheral blood mononuclear cells (PBMCs), sampled at baseline. The source is a human donor with classical Hodgkin lymphoma. This chain connects TRBV23-1 to TRBJ2-1, with D unresolved. TRBV23-1 is flagged as an ORF with uncertain function. The CDR3 loop reads CASSQSVAGRLYYNEQFF. The CDR3 DNA reads TGCGCCAGCAGTCAATCGGTAGCCGGGCGACTTTATTACAATGAGCAGTTCTTC.